What follows is one T cell receptor beta chain and its context. Its antigen is unknown. The CDR3 loop spans 15 amino acids. The germline gives CDR1 MNHNY, CDR2 SVGAGI (reference sequence). Trimming removed 7 bases from V and 1 base from J, with 16 bases in between. The source of the sample is a study of chemoradiotherapy in HPV16-positive cancers. Study summary: Candidate HPV-specific T-cell clones and common TCR motifs came from functional assays in two HPV16-positive patients.

Data came from immunoSEQ multiplex PCR; TCRdb stores just in-frame clones and leaves some out. The sample lists under 5,500 clones; roughly 74% were seen once. Study findings and constraints: During treatment, candidate HPV-specific clones and E7-related motifs expanded in tumor. Only two HPV16-positive patients supplied the functional HPV-specificity definition.

Over chemoradiotherapy, repertoires were sampled more than once. This sequence originates from a human donor with HPV-associated anogenital cancer. V usage is TRBV6-6 and J usage is TRBJ1-2, with D possibly matching TRBD1 (6 bases). Sequenced material: tumor tissue, taken from a patient who underwent chemoradiotherapy. CDR3 coding DNA: TGTGCCAGCATCGCCAGGGGAGGGGATAACTATGGCTACACCTTC. This translates into CASIARGGDNYGYTF.